This entry features one T cell receptor beta chain sequence. V was pared by 7 bases and J by 0 bases, with 16 bases between. The CDR3 sequence is 15 residues long. Germline CDR1 reads MRHNA; CDR2 reads SNTAGT. The sample originates from a study of blood T cell repertoires in COVID-19. Study-level background: T cells, B-cell-depleted T cells, or PBMCs provided the cDNA or gDNA that served as material.

The protocol was immunoSEQ multiplex PCR, while the TCRdb copy is restricted to in-frame clones and leaves out a portion. Of some 280,000 clones in the sample, around 86% were seen once. Material for sequencing was peripheral blood. This clonotype was obtained from a woman between 40 and 55 years old who had recovered from COVID-19. The chain combines TRBV6-4 with TRBJ2-7, with D possibly matching TRBD2 (5 bases). The CDR3 loop reads CASNLRTGNSYEQYF. The CDR3 coding sequence is TGTGCCAGCAACCTAAGGACTGGAAACTCCTACGAGCAGTACTTC.